The present T cell receptor (beta chain) was sequenced within a study of blood T cell repertoires in COVID-19. The method was immunoSEQ multiplex PCR; TCRdb's version includes in-frame clones alone and lacks a portion of them. In the table there are some 240,000 clones, more than 75% of which are singletons. The CDR3 length is 11 residues. Germline-derived CDR1 and CDR2 are SEHNR and FQNEAQ (reference sequence). V was clipped by 6 bases and J by 3 bases, with 3 bases between them. Participant age was roughly 18 to 89 years, and participants resided in 20 to 30 US areas. It was within 2 weeks before study entry that exposed participants met a COVID-19 case.

The TCR was taken from a woman between 50 and 59 years old who had been exposed to COVID-19. Sequenced sample: PBMCs or T cells enriched from blood (not recorded which). This chain uses TRBV7-9 with TRBJ1-5, with unresolved D. Here the CDR3 reads CASRLNQPQHF. CDR3 sequence (DNA): TGTGCCAGCAGACTCAATCAGCCCCAGCATTTT.